This T cell receptor (beta chain) came from a study of blood T cells in healthy people across ages. Study outcomes and limitations: Per million T cells, TCR beta diversity dropped about linearly as age rose. Long-lived donors had more naive CD4+ cells and higher diversity than aged donors.

Per-sample yields of isolated PBMCs were at least 7 million. For the second PCR, which ran for roughly 6 to 11 cycles, a sample-barcoded 5' primer and a J-beta primer mix were used. TCRdb reanalysed the 5' RACE reads using MiXCR and keeps one entry per CDR3 protein. The data contain over 550,000 distinct CDR3 sequences, approximately 30% of them singletons. This clonotype was seen repeatedly, ten times or more. Its target is not known. V was shortened by 7 bases and J by 0 bases, with 7 bases between the two germline ends. There are 14 residues in the CDR3. The V gene's germline CDR1 is MNHEY and CDR2 SVGAGI.

Sequenced: blood. The chain carries TRBV6-5 and TRBJ2-6; D remains unclear. The TCR comes from an elderly woman in good health. In nucleotides, the CDR3 is TGTGCCAGCACCCAAACCTCTGGGGCCAACGTCCTGACTTTC. Translated, it gives CASTQTSGANVLTF.